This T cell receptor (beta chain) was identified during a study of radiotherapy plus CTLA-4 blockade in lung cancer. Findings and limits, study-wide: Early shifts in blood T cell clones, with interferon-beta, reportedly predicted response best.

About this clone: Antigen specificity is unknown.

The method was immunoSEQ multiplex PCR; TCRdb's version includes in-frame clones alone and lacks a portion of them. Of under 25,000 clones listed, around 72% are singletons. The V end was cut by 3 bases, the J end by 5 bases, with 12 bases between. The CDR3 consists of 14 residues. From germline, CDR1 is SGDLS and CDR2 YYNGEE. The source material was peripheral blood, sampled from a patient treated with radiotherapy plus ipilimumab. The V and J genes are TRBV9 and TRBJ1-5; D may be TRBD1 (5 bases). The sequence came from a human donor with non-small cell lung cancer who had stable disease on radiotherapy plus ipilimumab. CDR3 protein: CASSATGTHQPQHF. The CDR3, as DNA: TGTGCCAGCAGCGCCACAGGTACTCATCAGCCCCAGCATTTT. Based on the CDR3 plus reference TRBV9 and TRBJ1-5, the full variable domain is DSGVTQTPKHLITATGQRVTLRCSPRSGDLSVYWYQQSLDQGLQFLIQYYNGEERAKGNILERFSAQQFPDLHSELNLSSLELGDSALYFCASSATGTHQPQHFGDGTRLSIL.